This T cell receptor (beta chain) stems from a study of blood T cells in healthy people across ages. Germline CDR1 and CDR2: LGHNA and YNFKEQ. This CDR3 region has 17 residues. The trim removed 0 bases at V and 3 bases at J, leaving 8 bases unmatched. Overall study results and limits: TCR beta diversity, measured per million T cells, fell in a roughly linear way with age.

Donors ranged from 6 to 90 years old and were healthy Caucasians in Russia. This clonotype has more than one count but fewer than ten. Its target is not known. Sample-barcoded 5' priming and a J-beta primer mix drove a second PCR of 7 to 11 cycles. Via MiXCR, TCRdb re-called the 5' RACE reads, giving one row per CDR3 protein. The sample comprises 650,000 to 1,000,000 distinct CDR3 sequences, approximately 35% of which are singletons, and approximately 13% rests with the top ten. The sample taken for sequencing was blood. The sequence was obtained from a man younger than 35 in good health. This rearrangement joins TRBV4-2 to TRBJ2-1, with TRBD1 identical over 7 bases. Written as DNA, the CDR3 is TGTGCCAGCAGCCAAGAAGGTTTCGGGACAGACTACAATGAGCAGTTCTTC. This translates into CASSQEGFGTDYNEQFF.